This T cell receptor beta chain was retrieved from a study of cytomegalovirus exposure and HLA in healthy donors. The germline V and J ends were trimmed by 3 bases and 3 bases, with 8 bases remaining between them. The germline V gene encodes CDR1 SGHVS and CDR2 FQNEAQ. The CDR3 sequence is 13 residues long. This PCR relied on a set of 60 Vbeta primers and 13 Jbeta primers. Assay used: immunoSEQ multiplex PCR; TCRdb lists only in-frame clones, some missing. The sample contains fewer than 200,000 clones, 70% to 80% of which appear only once. The study's findings and limits: A later analysis appeared to link common viral pathogens to several of the most significant clusters. The study flagged approximately 180 TCR beta chains as cytomegalovirus-associated. Productive rates of about 87% or about 30% were seen for most TCR beta V segments in an earlier analysis.

In its sample, this clone was seen once. Its antigen is unknown. The genes are TRBV7-8 and TRBJ1-2; D unresolved. Source material: PBMCs. This TCR derives from a female donor in good health and CMV-seronegative. The CDR3 coding sequence is TGTGCCAGCAGCTTCGCGGCAGACTATGGCTACACCTTC. Its protein product is CASSFAADYGYTF.